The next 8 T cell receptor beta chains were all read from a single sample in a study of tumor-infiltrating lymphocytes in primary liver carcinoma. With a constant-region primer, TCR beta cDNA was made from about 0.5 ug of total RNA. It was through three nested multiplex PCR rounds of slightly modified ARM-PCR that TCR beta libraries arose. The study ran its first two PCR rounds for around 10 cycles each, using TRBV1-TRBV30 forward primers and a C-beta reverse primer. TCRdb re-called the multiplex PCR reads through MiXCR, storing one row per CDR3 protein. The sample carries 100,000 to 150,000 distinct CDR3 sequences, around 64% recorded once. It was from approximately 20-30 mg of unsorted bulk tissue that RNA and DNA were co-extracted. Material for sequencing was liver tumor tissue from sampling region 3. Subset meaning: tumor region T3, left-lateral pole. The receptors were sampled from a woman aged 55-70 years with primary liver carcinoma and hepatitis B virus infection.

With regard to this clonotype: The missing conserved phenylalanine or tryptophan at the end of this CDR3 makes a read error likely. This sequence joins TRBV29-1 and TRBJ1-2, with 8 bases aligning to TRBD1. CDR1 SQVTM and CDR2 ANQGSEA come from the germline V gene. The CDR3 is 13 amino acids. J was trimmed by 8 bases and V by 3 bases; bases with no gene match: 8. The CDR3 spells CSVEAGGERGYTI. CDR3 bases: TGCAGCGTTGAGGCAGGGGGCGAAAGGGGCTACACCATC.

This clonotype was found a few times. The chain employs TRBV5-8 and TRBJ2-1, with a tentative D call TRBD1 (6 bases). Germline V CDR1 and CDR2: SGHTS, YDEGEE. The CDR3 has 13 amino acids. V shed 5 bases and J shed 6 bases, with 12 bases lying between them. The chain's CDR3 is CASRNRVGNEQFF. As DNA, the CDR3 is TGTGCCAGCAGAAACAGGGTGGGCAATGAGCAGTTCTTC.

At least ten counts were recorded for this clonotype. The chain couples TRBV12-3 or TRBV12-4 to TRBJ2-2; D not resolved. CDR3 size: 13 residues. The germline V and J ends were trimmed by 0 bases and 6 bases, with 5 bases remaining between them. CDR3 residues: CASSLASPGELFF. CDR3 in DNA: TGTGCCAGCAGTTTAGCGAGCCCCGGGGAGCTGTTTTTT.

Remarks on this clonotype: A much bigger clone sits one base away, suggesting this may be a read error. This rearrangement joins TRBV21-1 to TRBJ1-5. TRBV21-1 is assigned pseudogene status. This CDR3 region has 15 residues. CDR3 DNA sequence: TGTGCCATCAGCAAAGGGATACGCCGCAATCAGCCCCAGCATTTT. It translates to CAISKGIRRNQPQHF.

This clonotype appeared a single time. Because it lacks the conserved phenylalanine or tryptophan at the end, this CDR3 is likely a read error. This chain joins TRBV12-3 or TRBV12-4 and TRBJ1-5; the D is unclear. Trimming took off 3 bases at V and 9 bases at J, with 21 bases between the two ends. The CDR3 totals 16 residues. The CDR3 loop is CASSFGQPSMGRPQHL. The CDR3 nucleotides are TGTGCCAGCAGTTTCGGGCAGCCCTCCATGGGTCGGCCCCAGCATTTA.

With regard to this clonotype: It may be a read error: a sequence one base away is much more abundant. The chain carries TRBV5-4 and TRBJ2-5; 7 positions agree with TRBD2. The junction had 7 bases not matched to a gene; V was cut back by 4 bases and J by 4 bases. Per germline, CDR1 SGHNT and CDR2 YYREEE (reference sequence). The CDR3 length is 14 residues. The CDR3 sequence is CASSLGTNRETQYF. The CDR3 DNA is TGTGCCAGCAGCCTCGGGACTAACAGAGAGACCCAGTACTTC.

This clonotype was counted once. A read error is likely, as this CDR3 ends without the conserved phenylalanine or tryptophan. Because the CDR3's place on the DNA is in doubt, the DNA is left out and the CDR3 is given as listed by TCRdb. The chain links TRBV11-3 to TRBJ2-7; the table's D call of TRBD2 was not tested on the DNA. Per germline, CDR1 SGHNT and CDR2 YENEEA. The CDR3 contains 14 residues when both ends are counted. The CDR3 region is CASSLSGREHEHYL.

To note about this clonotype: A much larger clone is a single base away; this may be a read error. The V and J genes are TRBV12-3 or TRBV12-4 and TRBJ2-5; 8 nucleotides line up with TRBD2. After removal of 5 bases from V and 4 bases from J, the junction contained 3 bases not matched to a gene. The CDR3 length is 13 residues. CDR3 DNA: TGTGCCAGCAGTACGGGGGGGCCAGAGACCCAGTACTTC. It specifies CASSTGGPETQYF.